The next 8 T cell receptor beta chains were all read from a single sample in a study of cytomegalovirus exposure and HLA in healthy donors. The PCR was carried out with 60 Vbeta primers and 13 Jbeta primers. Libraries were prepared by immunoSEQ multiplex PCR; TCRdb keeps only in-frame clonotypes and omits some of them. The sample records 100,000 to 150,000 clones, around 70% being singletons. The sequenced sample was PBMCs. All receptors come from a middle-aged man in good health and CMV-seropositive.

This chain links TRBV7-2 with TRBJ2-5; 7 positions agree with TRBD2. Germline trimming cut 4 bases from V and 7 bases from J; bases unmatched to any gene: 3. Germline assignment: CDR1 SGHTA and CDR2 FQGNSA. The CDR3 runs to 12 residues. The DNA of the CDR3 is TGTGCCAGCAGCTCCTTAGCGGGGACCCAGTACTTC. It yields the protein CASSSLAGTQYF. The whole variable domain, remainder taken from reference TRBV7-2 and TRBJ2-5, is GAGVSQSPSNKVTEKGKDVELRCDPISGHTALYWYRQSLGQGLEFLIYFQGNSAPDKSGLPSDRFSAERTGGSVSTLTIQRTQQEDSAVYLCASSSLAGTQYFGPGTRLLVL.

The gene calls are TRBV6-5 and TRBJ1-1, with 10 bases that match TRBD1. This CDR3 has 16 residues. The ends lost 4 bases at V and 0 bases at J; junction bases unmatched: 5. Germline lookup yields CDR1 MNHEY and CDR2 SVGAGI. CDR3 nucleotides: TGTGCCAGCAGTTTAGGGGACAGGGGTATGAACACTGAAGCTTTCTTT. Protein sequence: CASSLGDRGMNTEAFF.

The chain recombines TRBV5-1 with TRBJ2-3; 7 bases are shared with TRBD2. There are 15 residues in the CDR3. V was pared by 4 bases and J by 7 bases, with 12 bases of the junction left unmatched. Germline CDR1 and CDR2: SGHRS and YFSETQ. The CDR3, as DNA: TGCGCCAGCAGCCCGGACGGGGGGAACGCAAATACGCAGTATTTT. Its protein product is CASSPDGGNANTQYF.

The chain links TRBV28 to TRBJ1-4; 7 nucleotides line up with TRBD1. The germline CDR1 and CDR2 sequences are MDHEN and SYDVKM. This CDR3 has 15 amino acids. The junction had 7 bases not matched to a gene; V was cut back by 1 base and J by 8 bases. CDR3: CASSLFAGGREKLFF. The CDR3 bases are TGTGCCAGCAGTTTATTTGCAGGGGGAAGAGAAAAACTGTTTTTT.

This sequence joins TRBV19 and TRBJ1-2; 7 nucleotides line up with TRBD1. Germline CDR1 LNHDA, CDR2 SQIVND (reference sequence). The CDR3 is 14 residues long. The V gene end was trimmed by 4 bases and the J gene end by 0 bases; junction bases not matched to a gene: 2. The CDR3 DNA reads TGTGCCAGTAGTAAACAGGGGTCTAACTATGGCTACACCTTC. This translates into CASSKQGSNYGYTF.

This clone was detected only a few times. In DNA form, the CDR3 reads TGCGCCAGCAGCTTGGTTGTCGATGCACACGATGAGCAGTTCTTC. Protein sequence: CASSLVVDAHDEQFF. V gene TRBV5-1 combines with J gene TRBJ2-1; D not certain. Looked up from germline, CDR1 is SGHRS and CDR2 is YFSETQ. The ends were cut back, 0 bases at V and 8 bases at J, with 15 bases in the middle. The CDR3 has 15 residues.

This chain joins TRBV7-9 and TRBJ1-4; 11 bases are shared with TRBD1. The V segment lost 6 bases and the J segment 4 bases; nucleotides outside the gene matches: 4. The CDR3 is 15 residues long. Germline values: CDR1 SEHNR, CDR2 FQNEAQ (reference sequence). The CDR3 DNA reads TGTGCCAGCAGAGGACAGGGGGCCGGTAATGAAAAACTGTTTTTT. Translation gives CASRGQGAGNEKLFF.

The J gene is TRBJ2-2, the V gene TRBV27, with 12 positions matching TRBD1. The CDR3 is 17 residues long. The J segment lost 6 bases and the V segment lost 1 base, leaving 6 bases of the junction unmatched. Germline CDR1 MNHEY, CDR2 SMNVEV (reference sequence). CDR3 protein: CASSLYGTGGSSGELFF. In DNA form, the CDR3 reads TGTGCCAGCAGTTTATATGGGACAGGGGGCTCTTCCGGGGAGCTGTTTTTT.